Shown below are 17 T cell receptor beta chains from a single sample sequenced in a study of cytomegalovirus exposure and HLA in healthy donors. TCRdb keeps only in-frame clones here, not all; method: immunoSEQ multiplex PCR. Of some 120,000 clones listed, about 96% were seen once; the top ten hold 1.7%. Sequences were obtained from PBMCs. Source of these receptors: a young man in good health and CMV-seronegative.

The chain recombines TRBV5-1 with TRBJ2-1, with 8 bases identical to TRBD2. Germline loops: CDR1 SGHRS, CDR2 YFSETQ. The CDR3 extends over 15 amino acids. Unmatched junction bases numbered 11, after V lost 7 bases and J lost 5 bases. In DNA form, the CDR3 reads TGCGCCAGCGGGCCCACTAGCGGAGAGCACAATGAGCAGTTCTTC. Its translation is CASGPTSGEHNEQFF.

The chain employs TRBV7-2 and TRBJ2-3, with a weak D call TRBD2 (7 bases). The CDR3 consists of 14 residues. The V gene lost 3 bases and the J gene lost 1 base, with 8 bases spanning the gap. Per germline, CDR1 SGHTA and CDR2 FQGNSA. As DNA, the CDR3 is TGTGCCAGCAGCTTGGGGGGGCGCACAGATACGCAGTATTTT. This codes for CASSLGGRTDTQYF.

The chain couples TRBV6-5 to TRBJ2-1; TRBD2 agrees at 7 bases. The CDR3 is 14 amino acids. The trim removed 9 bases at V and 0 bases at J, leaving 5 bases unmatched. The germline gives CDR1 MNHEY, CDR2 SVGAGI. CDR3 nucleotide sequence: TGTGCCAGTAGACGCGGGAGCTCCTACAATGAGCAGTTCTTC. It yields the protein CASRRGSSYNEQFF.

CDR3 residues: CAIQTGTNYGYTF. DNA for the CDR3: TGTGCCATCCAGACAGGGACCAACTATGGCTACACCTTC. The chain has TRBV10-3 and TRBJ1-2; 7 bases are a match to TRBD1. CDR1 is ENHRY and CDR2 is SYGVKD in the germline V gene. The CDR3 loop spans 13 amino acids. V lost 8 bases and J lost 2; bases outside the gene matches: 5.

The V gene is TRBV28, the J gene TRBJ1-2; D is uncertain. The germline gives CDR1 MDHEN, CDR2 SYDVKM. CDR3 length: 13 amino acids. Deletions cut 3 bases from V and 3 bases from J, with 8 bases between. The CDR3 DNA sequence: TGTGCCAGCAGTTTTGAGGGCGACTATGGCTACACCTTC. Amino acids: CASSFEGDYGYTF.

The chain is built from TRBV30 and TRBJ2-7; weak D call: TRBD2 (6 bases). Trimming took 4 bases from V and 4 from J, leaving 14 bases between them. The germline gives CDR1 GTSNPN, CDR2 SVGIG (reference sequence). The CDR3 runs to 13 residues. The CDR3: CAWTGGTPYEQYF. CDR3 bases: TGTGCCTGGACCGGCGGGACCCCGTACGAGCAGTACTTC.

V usage is TRBV27 and J usage is TRBJ2-1, with 7 bases matching TRBD1. V gave up 6 bases and J gave up 7 bases; unmatched junction bases: 9. From germline, CDR1 is MNHEY and CDR2 SMNVEV (reference sequence). This CDR3 is 14 amino acids long. CDR3 residues: CASREQGPRNEQFF. The CDR3 DNA is TGTGCCAGCAGAGAACAGGGGCCTAGGAATGAGCAGTTCTTC.

The V gene is TRBV14, the J gene TRBJ2-2; 9 nucleotides line up with TRBD2. The CDR3 loop spans 16 amino acids. The germline V gene has CDR1 SGHDN and CDR2 FVKESK. The trim removed 9 bases at V and 2 bases at J, leaving 10 bases unmatched. The CDR3 nucleotides read TGTGCCAGTTGCCCTAGCGGGATGAGAAACACCGGGGAGCTGTTTTTT. Translating gives CASCPSGMRNTGELFF.

Regarding this clone: The same CDR3 is also encoded by other DNA sequences in this sample. The chain carries TRBV5-1 and TRBJ1-3, with D hard to call. V lost 0 bases, J lost 1 base, and 8 bases lay in between. The germline gives CDR1 SGHRS, CDR2 YFSETQ. This CDR3 spans 15 amino acids. The CDR3, as DNA: TGCGCCAGCAGCTTGGCCAGAGGGTCTGGAAACACCATATATTTT. The encoded protein is CASSLARGSGNTIYF.

The gene calls are TRBV4-1 and TRBJ2-2, with 9 bases that match TRBD2. Losses at the gene ends were 0 bases for V and 7 bases for J; bases not matched to a gene: 6. The CDR3 length is 16 residues. CDR1 is MGHRA, CDR2 YSYEKL, per germline. The CDR3 sequence: CASSQDGTSRVGELFF. The CDR3 DNA reads TGCGCCAGCAGCCAAGATGGGACTAGCAGGGTCGGGGAGCTGTTTTTT.

The chain carries TRBV13 and TRBJ2-1; 11 nucleotides line up with TRBD2. Germline V gene sequence: CDR1 PRHDT, CDR2 FYEKMQ (reference sequence). This CDR3 is built from 18 residues. With 5 bases clipped from V and 3 bases from J, the junction kept 12 bases outside the gene matches. This CDR3 reads CASSGRRLAGGVYNEQFF. Here the CDR3 DNA reads TGTGCCAGCAGCGGGAGGCGTCTAGCGGGAGGCGTCTACAATGAGCAGTTCTTC.

This chain joins TRBV7-9 and TRBJ1-2; D is possibly TRBD1 (5 bases). The CDR3 spans 13 residues. The germline V gene has CDR1 SEHNR and CDR2 FQNEAQ (reference sequence). V was shortened by 3 bases and J by 4 bases, with 9 bases between the two germline ends. The DNA for the CDR3 is TGTGCCAGCAGCTTGGGGCCGATCTATGGCTACACCTTC. Its protein product is CASSLGPIYGYTF. Supplemented by reference TRBV7-9 and TRBJ1-2, the full variable domain reads DTGVSQNPRHKITKRGQNVTFRCDPISEHNRLYWYRQTLGQGPEFLTYFQNEAQLEKSRLLSDRFSAERPKGSFSTLEIQRTEQGDSAMYLCASSLGPIYGYTFGSGTRLTVV.

V usage is TRBV6-5 and J usage is TRBJ2-7, with a possible D match to TRBD1 (6 bases). The length of the CDR3 is 14 residues. Between the trimmed V and J ends, which lost 2 bases and 0 bases, there was a span of 8 bases. From germline, CDR1 is MNHEY and CDR2 SVGAGI. The CDR3 spells CASSYRGTSYEQYF. DNA for the CDR3: TGTGCCAGCAGTTACAGGGGGACCTCCTACGAGCAGTACTTC.

CDR3 loop: CASSPTDQGEQFF. The CDR3 DNA reads as TGTGCCAGCAGCCCTACAGACCAGGGGGAGCAGTTCTTC. This chain uses TRBV5-4 with TRBJ2-1; possible D gene TRBD1, 6 bases. This CDR3 has 13 residues. The V and J ends lost 4 bases and 10 bases respectively, with 15 bases between them. CDR1 and CDR2 from the germline V gene are SGHNT and YYREEE (reference sequence).

The rearrangement uses TRBV7-9 and TRBJ2-7; 9 positions match TRBD1. V was clipped by 10 bases and J by 5 bases; unmatched bases: 9. In germline, CDR1 is SEHNR, CDR2 FQNEAQ (reference sequence). The CDR3 sequence is 13 residues long. CDR3 bases: TGTGCCACCCGAGGGGACAGGGAACACGAGCAGTACTTC. Its protein is CATRGDREHEQYF.

The rearrangement uses TRBV18 and TRBJ2-3; a possible D gene is TRBD1 (5 bases). Trimming stripped 10 bases from V and 2 bases from J, with 16 bases between. CDR3 size: 14 residues. Germline CDR1 is KGHSH and CDR2 is LQKENI. The CDR3 DNA reads as TGTGCCACTAGATCTGGGGCGACCACAGATACGCAGTATTTT. It translates to CATRSGATTDTQYF.

The chain employs TRBV6-1 and TRBJ2-1; no definite D call. CDR3 length equals 15 residues. Germline V gene lookup returns CDR1 MNHNS and CDR2 SASEGT. Trimming stripped 5 bases from V and 4 bases from J, with 15 bases between. CDR3 region: CASSPLRGTYNEQFF. The CDR3, as DNA: TGTGCCAGCAGTCCCCTTCGAGGCACATACAATGAGCAGTTCTTC.